The 27 T cell receptor beta chains presented below share a single source sample, sequenced in a study of shared clonotypes between healthy human individuals. The assay was immunoSEQ multiplex PCR, and TCRdb's table has in-frame clones only and misses some. Here the sample spans roughly 2.5 million clones, 85% to 95% being singletons. Source material: naive CD4+ T cells sorted from blood. Subset specified: CD45RA+ positively selected. The receptors here all came from a man aged 18 to 29 in good health.

V usage is TRBV2 and J usage is TRBJ2-4; tentative D call: TRBD1 (5 bases). The germline CDR1 and CDR2 sequences are SNHLY and FYNNEI. The CDR3 sequence is 13 residues long. Trimming removed 4 bases at V and 9 bases at J, with 13 bases between. In nucleotides, the CDR3 is TGTGCCAGCAGTGGGCAGGACAAGAGCATTCAGTACTTC. It encodes CASSGQDKSIQYF.

Turning to this clone: Other DNA sequences of this sample code for an identical CDR3. The V and J genes are TRBV5-1 and TRBJ1-1, with 7 nucleotides matching TRBD1. There are 13 residues in the CDR3. V shed 0 bases and J 8 bases; nucleotides not matched to a gene: 4. Germline CDR1 is SGHRS and CDR2 is YFSETQ. The CDR3 DNA follows: TGCGCCAGCAGCTTGGGCCAGGGGGGGGAAGCTTTCTTT. Encoded protein: CASSLGQGGEAFF.

This clone was recorded only once. V gene TRBV27 combines with J gene TRBJ1-3; D not certain. The CDR3 is made up of 13 amino acids. Germline V gene data show CDR1 as MNHEY and CDR2 as SMNVEV (reference sequence). Trimming cost V 3 bases and J 4 bases, with 7 bases left between them. CDR3 nucleotide sequence: TGTGCCAGCAGTTTCCGGGGAGGAAACACCATATATTTT. Protein product: CASSFRGGNTIYF.

The genes are TRBV7-9 and TRBJ2-3, with 7 bases lining up with TRBD2. Germline assignment: CDR1 SEHNR and CDR2 FQNEAQ (reference sequence). Trimming cost V 2 bases and J 4 bases; bases outside gene matches: 3. The length of the CDR3 is 14 residues. Written as DNA, the CDR3 is TGTGCCAGCAGCTTAAGCGGGACCTCAGATACGCAGTATTTT. Translation gives CASSLSGTSDTQYF.

This rearrangement joins TRBV7-9 to TRBJ2-7, with 7 positions matching TRBD1. This CDR3 has 14 residues. After removal of 5 bases from V and 2 bases from J, the junction contained 6 bases not matched to a gene. Germline V gene sequence: CDR1 SEHNR, CDR2 FQNEAQ (reference sequence). In DNA, the CDR3 is TGTGCCAGCAGCAGGGACAGTCGGCCCTACGAGCAGTACTTC. Its translation is CASSRDSRPYEQYF.

A word on this clone: This sample includes further DNA sequences coding for the same CDR3. The chain employs TRBV30 and TRBJ2-5; D gene ambiguous. Germline CDR1 GTSNPN, CDR2 SVGIG (reference sequence). There are 10 residues in the CDR3. V gave up 5 bases and J gave up 8 bases, with 9 bases separating them. This CDR3 is CAWAQETQYF. For the CDR3, the DNA is TGTGCCTGGGCCCAGGAAACCCAGTACTTC.

The V call is TRBV30, the J call TRBJ1-1; D gene unclear. V lost 0 bases, J lost 6 bases, and 8 bases lay in between. Looked up from germline, CDR1 is GTSNPN and CDR2 is SVGIG (reference sequence). The CDR3 consists of 12 residues. The CDR3 protein is CAWSVRHPEAFF. The CDR3 nucleotides are TGTGCCTGGAGTGTTCGGCACCCTGAAGCTTTCTTT.

V usage is TRBV2 and J usage is TRBJ2-7, with D maybe TRBD2 (5 bases). Trimming took off 6 bases at V and 2 bases at J, with 11 bases between the two ends. The germline gives CDR1 SNHLY, CDR2 FYNNEI. The CDR3 is made up of 13 amino acids. Here the CDR3 DNA reads TGTGCCAGCAGCCTCGGGGTCACCTACGAGCAGTACTTC. Protein product: CASSLGVTYEQYF.

V and J are TRBV2 and TRBJ2-1, with 9 bases matching TRBD1. CDR1 is SNHLY and CDR2 is FYNNEI in the germline V gene. This CDR3 is 15 amino acids long. V was clipped by 6 bases and J by 7 bases; unmatched bases: 10. The CDR3 DNA follows: TGTGCCAGCAGGCTCCGGGACAGGGAATTAAATGAGCAGTTCTTC. As protein: CASRLRDRELNEQFF.

CDR3 coding DNA: TGCGCCAGCAGCTCGACCGGGACAGGGTCATTTTCACCCCTCCACTTT. Translation gives CASSSTGTGSFSPLHF. The chain joins TRBV5-1 to TRBJ1-6; 9 bases fit TRBD1. J gave up 9 bases and V 3 bases, and 10 bases lay outside the gene matches. This CDR3 comprises 16 residues. The V gene's germline CDR1 is SGHRS and CDR2 YFSETQ.

DNA of the CDR3: TGTGCCAGCAGCCCTAAATCGGGATCCTCCTACGAGCAGTACTTC. Its translation is CASSPKSGSSYEQYF. The chain employs TRBV5-4 and TRBJ2-7; possible D gene TRBD2, 5 bases. Germline V gene data show CDR1 as SGHNT and CDR2 as YYREEE (reference sequence). This CDR3 spans 15 amino acids. Between the trimmed V and J ends, which lost 4 bases and 0 bases, there was a span of 14 bases.

CDR3 sequence: CASSAGSGGFYNEQFF. The CDR3 DNA sequence: TGTGCCAGCAGCGCAGGGTCGGGTGGCTTCTACAATGAGCAGTTCTTC. This rearrangement joins TRBV9 to TRBJ2-1; TRBD1 might be the D (5 bases). The germline CDR1 and CDR2 sequences are SGDLS and YYNGEE. This CDR3 is 16 amino acids long. V lost 3 bases to trimming and J lost 3 bases, with 16 bases between them.

J is TRBJ2-7 and V is TRBV6-5; the match to TRBD2 covers 8 bases. This CDR3 is 14 amino acids long. Germline V lookup: CDR1 MNHEY, CDR2 SVGAGI. V lost 9 bases to trimming and J lost 2 bases; unmatched junction nucleotides: 9. DNA of the CDR3: TGTGCCAGTACTTCCTTAGCGGGGCCCTACGAGCAGTACTTC. This translates into CASTSLAGPYEQYF.

This clone was seen just once. The chain is built from TRBV18 and TRBJ1-5, with 12 bases that match TRBD1. The CDR3 is 17 residues long. Germline V lookup: CDR1 KGHSH, CDR2 LQKENI. Trimming cost V 2 bases and J 6 bases; bases outside gene matches: 8. CDR3 DNA sequence: TGTGCCAGCTCACCAGACCCGGGACAGGGGGCAGGTCAGCCCCAGCATTTT. This gives the protein CASSPDPGQGAGQPQHF.

The chain joins TRBV7-2 to TRBJ2-3, with D hard to call. This CDR3 has 14 amino acids. The germline gives CDR1 SGHTA, CDR2 FQGNSA. V lost 3 bases, J lost 0 bases, and 7 bases lay in between. Here the CDR3 reads CASSFGPSTDTQYF. Written as DNA, the CDR3 is TGTGCCAGCAGCTTCGGACCAAGCACAGATACGCAGTATTTT.

The CDR3 sequence is CASSPGEGLRTGELFF. The CDR3 bases are TGCGCCAGCAGCCCGGGAGAGGGCTTAAGAACCGGGGAGCTGTTTTTT. The gene calls are TRBV4-1 and TRBJ2-2, with D possibly being TRBD2 (6 bases). The CDR3 loop spans 16 amino acids. Germline CDR1 is MGHRA and CDR2 is YSYEKL. V was cut by 4 bases and J by 5 bases, with 17 bases left in between.

The chain couples TRBV10-2 to TRBJ2-2; 11 nucleotides agree with TRBD2. Germline V lookup: CDR1 WSHSY, CDR2 SAAADI. V lost 6 bases, J lost 7 bases, and 10 bases stayed unmatched. This CDR3 is 16 amino acids long. CDR3 sequence reads: CASRSTSGSWVGELFF. The CDR3 nucleotides read TGCGCCAGCAGATCAACTAGCGGGAGTTGGGTCGGGGAGCTGTTTTTT.

The chain carries TRBV28 and TRBJ2-2; no clear D gene. The CDR3 has 16 residues. The germline V and J ends were trimmed by 2 bases and 6 bases, with 16 bases remaining between them. Germline V gene lookup returns CDR1 MDHEN and CDR2 SYDVKM. This chain's CDR3 is CASSLGLGSRAGELFF. The CDR3 DNA reads as TGTGCCAGCAGTTTAGGGTTGGGTTCTAGGGCCGGGGAGCTGTTTTTT.

The rearrangement joins TRBV28 to TRBJ2-3; D might be TRBD2 (5 bases). CDR3 length: 16 residues. The V end lost 5 bases, the J end lost 2 bases, and 17 bases lay between the germline ends. Germline V gene sequence: CDR1 MDHEN, CDR2 SYDVKM. CDR3 sequence reads: CASSLGLLTDTDTQYF. CDR3 DNA sequence: TGTGCCAGCAGTCTTGGACTCCTCACCGACACAGATACGCAGTATTTT.

V and J are TRBV5-4 and TRBJ2-4; 7 bases are a match to TRBD2. The CDR3 is 17 residues long. The germline CDR1 and CDR2 sequences are SGHNT and YYREEE (reference sequence). Trimming took 3 bases from V and 0 from J; bases not matched to a gene: 9. The CDR3 region is CASSSPILAGAKNIQYF. The CDR3 bases are TGTGCCAGCAGCTCTCCAATTTTAGCGGGAGCCAAAAACATTCAGTACTTC.

The table lists this clone with a count of one. J is TRBJ2-1 and V is TRBV7-2; possibly TRBD1 or TRBD2 for D (5 bases each). Trimming shortened V by 5 bases and J by 10 bases, and 18 bases separated the two germline ends. The CDR3 sequence is 14 residues long. Germline CDR1 SGHTA, CDR2 FQGNSA. CDR3: CASSRGAGPYEQFF. In DNA, the CDR3 is TGTGCCAGCAGCAGAGGGGCAGGGCCATACGAGCAGTTCTTC.

This chain joins TRBV10-2 and TRBJ2-1, with 7 bases fitting TRBD1. The V gene end was trimmed by 5 bases and the J gene end by 8 bases; junction bases not matched to a gene: 15. The germline gives CDR1 WSHSY, CDR2 SAAADI. The CDR3 loop spans 16 amino acids. CDR3 sequence reads: CASSTDSKGAIHEQFF. The CDR3 nucleotides read TGCGCCAGCAGTACCGACTCGAAGGGGGCGATACATGAGCAGTTCTTC.

Worth noting for this clone: The same CDR3 can be traced to other DNA sequences in this sample. The V gene is TRBV6-5, the J gene TRBJ1-2; D may be TRBD1 (6 bases). V was clipped by 6 bases and J by 4 bases, with 12 bases between them. CDR1 MNHEY and CDR2 SVGAGI come from the germline V gene. The CDR3 runs 13 residues. In DNA form, the CDR3 reads TGTGCCAGCAGACCAGGACAGCTCTATGGCTACACCTTC. Translating gives CASRPGQLYGYTF.

V and J are TRBV9 and TRBJ1-3; D remains unclear. The CDR3 length is 14 residues. The V end was cut by 3 bases, the J end by 1 base, with 8 bases between. The germline V gene encodes CDR1 SGDLS and CDR2 YYNGEE. CDR3 DNA sequence: TGTGCCAGCAGCGAAGGTTTATCTGGAAACACCATATATTTT. Its translation is CASSEGLSGNTIYF.

The chain combines TRBV19 with TRBJ1-6, with 7 bases aligning to TRBD1. In germline, CDR1 is LNHDA, CDR2 SQIVND (reference sequence). CDR3 length: 15 amino acids. The ends lost 3 bases at V and 10 bases at J; junction bases unmatched: 9. This CDR3 is CASSISAQGVSPLHF. The DNA of the CDR3 is TGTGCCAGTAGTATTTCGGCGCAGGGGGTATCACCCCTCCACTTT.

V usage is TRBV10-2 and J usage is TRBJ2-6; TRBD1 agrees at 8 bases. V lost 3 bases, J lost 2 bases, and 0 bases stayed unmatched. Germline assignment: CDR1 WSHSY and CDR2 SAAADI. The CDR3 consists of 15 residues. CDR3 amino acids: CASSEQGAGANVLTF. The CDR3 nucleotides are TGCGCCAGCAGTGAACAGGGGGCTGGGGCCAACGTCCTGACTTTC.

This chain links TRBV5-4 with TRBJ2-7; a possible D gene is TRBD2 (5 bases). Germline lookup yields CDR1 SGHNT and CDR2 YYREEE (reference sequence). The CDR3 consists of 14 residues. V was trimmed by 4 bases and J by 2 bases, leaving 13 bases between them. For the CDR3, the DNA is TGTGCCAGCAGCCTTGTGGAGGACCCCTACGAGCAGTACTTC. Its protein is CASSLVEDPYEQYF.